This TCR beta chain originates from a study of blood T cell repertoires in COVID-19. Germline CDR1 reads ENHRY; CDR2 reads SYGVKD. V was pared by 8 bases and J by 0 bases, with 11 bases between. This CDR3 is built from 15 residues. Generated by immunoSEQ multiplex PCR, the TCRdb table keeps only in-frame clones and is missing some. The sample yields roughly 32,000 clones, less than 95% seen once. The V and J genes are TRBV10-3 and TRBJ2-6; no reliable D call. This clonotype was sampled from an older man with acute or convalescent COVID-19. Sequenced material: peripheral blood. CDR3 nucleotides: TGTGCCATCGGCCCCTCTAGCTCTGGGGCCAACGTCCTGACTTTC. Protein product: CAIGPSSSGANVLTF.